These T cell receptor beta chains were read from a single sample in a study of cytomegalovirus exposure and HLA in healthy donors. Data came from immunoSEQ multiplex PCR; TCRdb stores just in-frame clones and leaves some out. The sample consists of some 170,000 clones, 60% to 85% of them appearing once. Sequenced: PBMCs. The receptors here all came from a male donor in good health and CMV-seronegative. The CDR3 runs from the conserved cysteine through the conserved F or W. D genes are given only for firm matches. Size is stated for part of the rows, as once, few or many counts, or as a class when the clone is expanded.

cdr3_nt,cdr3_aa,v_call,d_call,clone_size,j_call
TGTGCCATCAGTGAGCCGAACAGGGTTGGAAACACCATATATTTT,CAISEPNRVGNTIYF,TRBV10-3,-,-,TRBJ1-3
TGTGCCAGCAGTGAACGGACAGATACGCAGTATTTT,CASSERTDTQYF,TRBV25-1,-,once,TRBJ2-3
TGTGCCAGCAGCCAAGGGCAGGGAAGGGCGGTTGAGCAGTACTTC,CASSQGQGRAVEQYF,TRBV28,-,-,TRBJ2-7
TGTGCCAGCAGGATCCGGGACAGGGGACGAGAGACCCAGTACTTC,CASRIRDRGRETQYF,TRBV5-4,TRBD1,few,TRBJ2-5
TGTGCCAGCAGTTTAACCGGGTACGAGCAGTACTTC,CASSLTGYEQYF,TRBV27,-,-,TRBJ2-7
TGCGCCAGCAGCTTGGTGGGGACAGGGGGAAGCTCCTATAATTCACCCCTCCACTTT,CASSLVGTGGSSYNSPLHF,TRBV5-1,TRBD1,-,TRBJ1-6
TGTGCCAGCAGTACCCCGGTAAATACGCAGTATTTT,CASSTPVNTQYF,TRBV6-5,-,-,TRBJ2-3
TGCGCCAGCAGCGTCACGGGATCCTCCTACGAGCAGTACTTC,CASSVTGSSYEQYF,TRBV4-3,-,-,TRBJ2-7
TGTGCCAGTAGTTCCCGTAGCGGGAGGTTCCCAGATACGCAGTATTTT,CASSSRSGRFPDTQYF,TRBV19,TRBD2,-,TRBJ2-3
TGTGCCAGCAGTTTATGGGGACAGGACGCTAACCAAGAGACCCAGTACTTC,CASSLWGQDANQETQYF,TRBV28,TRBD1,-,TRBJ2-5
TGCAGCGTTCTACCCCCCCCGGGCACAGATACGCAGTATTTT,CSVLPPPGTDTQYF,TRBV29-1,-,once,TRBJ2-3
TGTGCCAGCAGTTCGGGACAGGGGATTAGCAATCAGCCCCAGCATTTT,CASSSGQGISNQPQHF,TRBV6-6,TRBD1,-,TRBJ1-5
TGTGCCAGCTCACCACAGGGCGGGGGAAACACAGATACGCAGTATTTT,CASSPQGGGNTDTQYF,TRBV18,TRBD2,few,TRBJ2-3
TGTGCCAGCAGTGAATGGGAGGGAGCTGGAAACACCATATATTTT,CASSEWEGAGNTIYF,TRBV2,-,-,TRBJ1-3
TGTGCCAGCAGTGCGCGGGACGGAGTGTTCTCTGGAAACACCATATATTTT,CASSARDGVFSGNTIYF,TRBV6-1,-,-,TRBJ1-3
TGTGCCAGCAGCCAAGTCGGCACAGATACGCAGTATTTT,CASSQVGTDTQYF,TRBV4-2,-,-,TRBJ2-3
TGTGCCAGCAGTGATAGAAGGGGTCAGCCCCAGCATTTT,CASSDRRGQPQHF,TRBV2,-,-,TRBJ1-5
TGTGCCATCAGTGAGACCACGGGGAATGAGCAGTTCTTC,CAISETTGNEQFF,TRBV10-3,-,-,TRBJ2-1
TGTGCCTCCCAACGGACAGCTAATCAGCCCCAGCATTTT,CASQRTANQPQHF,TRBV28,-,-,TRBJ1-5
TGTGCCAGCAGCCTTAGGACCACAGGGTTAGGAGAGACCCAGTACTTC,CASSLRTTGLGETQYF,TRBV7-7,-,once,TRBJ2-5
TGTGCTAGTGGCCCCAACCTCGACAGGGGGAGAGAAGCTTTCTTT,CASGPNLDRGREAFF,TRBV12-5,TRBD1,-,TRBJ1-1
TGTGCCAGCAGTTTACTTACAGGGGGCACTGAAGCTTTCTTT,CASSLLTGGTEAFF,TRBV6-5,TRBD1,-,TRBJ1-1
TGCGCCAGCAGTACGGGACAGGGGTCCTCTGGAAACACCATATATTTT,CASSTGQGSSGNTIYF,TRBV10-1,TRBD1,-,TRBJ1-3
TGTGCCAGAAGCCCTCGGGGAGGGAGGGATCAGCCCCAGCATTTT,CARSPRGGRDQPQHF,TRBV5-3,-,-,TRBJ1-5
TGTGCCTGGAGTGGGACGGGGGGAGGCAATGAGCAGTTCTTC,CAWSGTGGGNEQFF,TRBV30,TRBD2,-,TRBJ2-1
TGTGCCAGCAGTGTGTCCCGAGAGACCCAGTACTTC,CASSVSRETQYF,TRBV25-1,-,few,TRBJ2-5
TGTGCCTGGAGTCAAAGCAATTCTAATCAGCCCCAGCATTTT,CAWSQSNSNQPQHF,TRBV30,-,once,TRBJ1-5
TGTGCCTGGAGTGCGACGGGACAGGCTCACACCCAGCCCCAGCATTTT,CAWSATGQAHTQPQHF,TRBV30,TRBD1,-,TRBJ1-5
TGTGCCAGCAGTGTGACAGGGGGCGGCTATGGCTACACCTTC,CASSVTGGGYGYTF,TRBV25-1,TRBD1,few,TRBJ1-2
TGTGCCTGGAGTCGCGGGATCTCGGGATTCAATCAGCCCCAGCATTTT,CAWSRGISGFNQPQHF,TRBV30,-,-,TRBJ1-5
TGTGCCAGCTCACAGGGAGACAATCAGCCCCAGCATTTT,CASSQGDNQPQHF,TRBV18,-,-,TRBJ1-5
TGTGCCAGCAGCGTAGGGGGACTAGCGGGAGATCTTTACAATGAGCAGTTCTTC,CASSVGGLAGDLYNEQFF,TRBV9,TRBD2,-,TRBJ2-1
TGTGCCAGCAGCTTAGAAGCTCAGGGAAAAGCTTTCTTT,CASSLEAQGKAFF,TRBV7-9,-,-,TRBJ1-1
TGCGCCAGCAGCACGACACCGTCAACGGGGGCCAACGTCCTGACTTTC,CASSTTPSTGANVLTF,TRBV5-1,-,many,TRBJ2-6
TGCGCCAGCAGCCAATTCCGGGGGGGCAATCAGCCCCAGCATTTT,CASSQFRGGNQPQHF,TRBV4-3,-,-,TRBJ1-5
TGTGCCAGCAGCTTAGGGGCTAGCACCGATACGCAGTATTTT,CASSLGASTDTQYF,TRBV7-2,-,-,TRBJ2-3
TGTGCCAGCAGCTCCGGGACTATCGATACGCAGTATTTT,CASSSGTIDTQYF,TRBV7-3,TRBD2,-,TRBJ2-3